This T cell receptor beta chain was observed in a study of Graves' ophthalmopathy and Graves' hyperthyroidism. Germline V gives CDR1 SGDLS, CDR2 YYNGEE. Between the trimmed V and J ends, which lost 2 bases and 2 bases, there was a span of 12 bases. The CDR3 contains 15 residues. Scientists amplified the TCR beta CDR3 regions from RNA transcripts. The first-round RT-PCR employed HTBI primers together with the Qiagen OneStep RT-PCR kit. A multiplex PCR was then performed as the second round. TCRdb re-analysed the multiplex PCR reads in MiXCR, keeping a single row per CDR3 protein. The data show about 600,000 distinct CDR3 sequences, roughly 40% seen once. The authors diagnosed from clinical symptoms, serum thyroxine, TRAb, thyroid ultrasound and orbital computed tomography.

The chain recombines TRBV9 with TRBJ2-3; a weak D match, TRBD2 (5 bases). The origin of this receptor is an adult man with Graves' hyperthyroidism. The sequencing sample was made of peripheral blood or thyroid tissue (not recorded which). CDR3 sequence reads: CASSVGVGITDTQYF. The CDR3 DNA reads TGTGCCAGCAGCGTGGGAGTTGGTATCACAGATACGCAGTATTTT.